Listed below are T cell receptor beta chains from one sample, sequenced in a study of CD8 T cells in Susac syndrome. TCRdb ran MiXCR on the immunoSEQ multiplex PCR reads and lists one entry per CDR3 protein. This table holds some 130,000 distinct CDR3 sequences, about 95% found once. Sequencing was performed on CD4+ T cells from PBMCs. The receptors were sampled from a human donor with multiple sclerosis. The CDR3 runs from the conserved cysteine through the conserved F or W. The order of the fields is CDR3 length, V gene, J gene, clone size, D gene, CDR3 protein, CDR3 DNA. A D gene is named only where the DNA matches it firmly. Clone size, where shown, is once, few, many, or a class for clones that have expanded.

CDR3 length: 16
V gene: TRBV9
J gene: TRBJ2-7
clone size: once
D gene: TRBD1
CDR3 protein: CASSVGHPGQGVEQYF
CDR3 DNA: TGTGCCAGCAGCGTAGGGCATCCAGGACAGGGGGTCGAGCAGTACTTC

CDR3 length: 13
V gene: TRBV18
J gene: TRBJ1-2
clone size: few
D gene: NA
CDR3 protein: CASSEQTNYGYTF
CDR3 DNA: TGTGCCAGCTCAGAACAGACTAACTATGGCTACACCTTC

CDR3 length: 13
V gene: TRBV7-9
J gene: TRBJ2-5
clone size: NA
D gene: TRBD1
CDR3 protein: CASSSDRIETQYF
CDR3 DNA: TGTGCCAGCAGCTCGGACAGGATAGAGACCCAGTACTTC

CDR3 length: 16
V gene: TRBV3-1
J gene: TRBJ1-2
clone size: NA
D gene: NA
CDR3 protein: CASSQDLSGDSHGYTF
CDR3 DNA: TGTGCCAGCAGCCAAGATTTATCAGGGGATTCTCATGGCTACACCTTC

CDR3 length: 12
V gene: TRBV6-1
J gene: TRBJ1-1
clone size: NA
D gene: NA
CDR3 protein: CASITGYTEAFF
CDR3 DNA: TGTGCCAGCATCACAGGGTACACTGAAGCTTTCTTT

CDR3 length: 15
V gene: TRBV5-4
J gene: TRBJ2-3
clone size: NA
D gene: TRBD2
CDR3 protein: CASSLTGGRADTQYF
CDR3 DNA: TGTGCCAGCAGCCTAACGGGGGGGAGGGCAGATACGCAGTATTTT

CDR3 length: 14
V gene: TRBV5-1
J gene: TRBJ2-1
clone size: NA
D gene: NA
CDR3 protein: CASSIPTGANEQFF
CDR3 DNA: TGCGCCAGCAGTATCCCGACAGGAGCCAATGAGCAGTTCTTC

CDR3 length: 14
V gene: TRBV9
J gene: TRBJ2-1
clone size: NA
D gene: NA
CDR3 protein: CASSVGGVVNEQFF
CDR3 DNA: TGTGCCAGCAGCGTAGGTGGGGTTGTGAATGAGCAGTTCTTC

CDR3 length: 18
V gene: TRBV15
J gene: TRBJ1-2
clone size: NA
D gene: TRBD1
CDR3 protein: CATSRLRGQGISNYGYTF
CDR3 DNA: TGTGCCACCAGCAGGCTCCGGGGACAGGGGATCTCGAACTATGGCTACACCTTC

CDR3 length: 12
V gene: TRBV3-1
J gene: TRBJ2-7
clone size: NA
D gene: NA
CDR3 protein: CASSQVPYEQYF
CDR3 DNA: TGTGCCAGCAGCCAAGTCCCTTACGAGCAGTACTTC

CDR3 length: 16
V gene: TRBV4-1
J gene: TRBJ1-1
clone size: once
D gene: NA
CDR3 protein: CASSQERRGLNTEAFF
CDR3 DNA: TGCGCCAGCAGCCAAGAGCGGCGAGGGCTGAACACTGAAGCTTTCTTT

CDR3 length: 15
V gene: TRBV25-1
J gene: TRBJ2-5
clone size: NA
D gene: TRBD2
CDR3 protein: CASTRASGRQETQYF
CDR3 DNA: TGTGCCAGCACTCGGGCTAGCGGACGCCAAGAGACCCAGTACTTC

CDR3 length: 16
V gene: TRBV5-6
J gene: TRBJ2-2
clone size: NA
D gene: TRBD2
CDR3 protein: CASSLLRDYRTGELFF
CDR3 DNA: TGTGCCAGCAGCTTGTTAAGGGACTACCGCACCGGGGAGCTGTTTTTT

CDR3 length: 14
V gene: TRBV2
J gene: TRBJ2-2
clone size: NA
D gene: TRBD1
CDR3 protein: CASSGQGYTGELFF
CDR3 DNA: TGTGCCAGCAGTGGACAGGGATACACCGGGGAGCTGTTTTTT

CDR3 length: 14
V gene: TRBV12-5
J gene: TRBJ1-2
clone size: NA
D gene: NA
CDR3 protein: CASGNPYREHGYTF
CDR3 DNA: TGTGCTAGTGGTAACCCTTATAGGGAGCATGGCTACACCTTC

CDR3 length: 16
V gene: TRBV29-1
J gene: TRBJ2-3
clone size: NA
D gene: TRBD2
CDR3 protein: CSVEDGLDRGTDTQYF
CDR3 DNA: TGCAGCGTTGAAGATGGACTAGACCGGGGCACAGATACGCAGTATTTT

CDR3 length: 13
V gene: TRBV5-1
J gene: TRBJ2-5
clone size: NA
D gene: TRBD1
CDR3 protein: CASSGDSQETQYF
CDR3 DNA: TGCGCCAGCAGCGGGGACAGCCAAGAGACCCAGTACTTC